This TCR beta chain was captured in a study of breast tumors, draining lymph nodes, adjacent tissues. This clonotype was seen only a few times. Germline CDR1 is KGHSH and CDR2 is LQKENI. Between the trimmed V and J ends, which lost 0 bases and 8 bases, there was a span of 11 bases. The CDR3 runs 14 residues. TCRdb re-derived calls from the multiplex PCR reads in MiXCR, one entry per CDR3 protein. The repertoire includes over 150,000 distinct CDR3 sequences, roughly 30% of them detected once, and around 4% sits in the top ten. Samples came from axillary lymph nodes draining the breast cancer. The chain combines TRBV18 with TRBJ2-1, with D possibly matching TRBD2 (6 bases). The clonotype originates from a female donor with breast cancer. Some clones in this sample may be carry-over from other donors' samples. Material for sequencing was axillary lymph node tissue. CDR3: CASSPPNGTYEQFF. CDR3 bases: TGTGCCAGCTCACCACCGAACGGGACTTATGAGCAGTTCTTC.